What follows describes a single T cell receptor (beta chain). Its antigen is as yet unknown. The sample belongs to a study of neoadjuvant nivolumab and ipilimumab in lung cancer. Study-wide points: Only two of four nivolumab-treated tumors gained richness and clonality by surgery.

Profiling relied on immunoSEQ multiplex PCR, and the TCRdb table lists in-frame clones only, not all of them. The data show fewer than 20,000 clones, with over 80% seen just once and more than 2% held by the top ten. The CDR3 sequence is 15 residues long. The germline V gene has CDR1 SGHTA and CDR2 FQGNSA. Deletions cut 2 bases from V and 2 bases from J, with 12 bases between. The receptor's source is an adult with non-small cell lung cancer. V and J are TRBV7-2 and TRBJ2-5; possible D gene TRBD1, 6 bases. Sample: peripheral blood, taken before neoadjuvant nivolumab, alone or with ipilimumab. The CDR3 sequence is CASSLRFGQQETQYF. CDR3 nucleotide sequence: TGTGCCAGCAGCTTAAGGTTCGGACAGCAAGAGACCCAGTACTTC.